These 16 T cell receptor beta chains were all obtained from the same sample, sequenced in a study of shared T cell receptors in the human thymus. The data were produced by immunoSEQ multiplex PCR, yet TCRdb's version contains in-frame clones alone and is incomplete. This sample has roughly 410,000 clones, with approximately 95% found just once. Input material: thymocytes. Source of these receptors: a human donor.

This clone has a single count. This rearrangement joins TRBV28 to TRBJ2-2; 7 bases line up with TRBD2. Germline V gene data show CDR1 as MDHEN and CDR2 as SYDVKM. V trimming: 3 bases; J trimming: 0 bases; junction bases outside the gene matches: 1. The CDR3 sequence is 15 residues long. As DNA, the CDR3 is TGTGCCAGCAGTTTTACTAGCGCGAACACCGGGGAGCTGTTTTTT. This encodes CASSFTSANTGELFF.

The chain employs TRBV13 and TRBJ2-7; 8 bases align to TRBD2. CDR3 length: 18 amino acids. Germline values: CDR1 PRHDT, CDR2 FYEKMQ (reference sequence). Trimming cost V 0 bases and J 2 bases; bases outside gene matches: 12. DNA for the CDR3: TGTGCCAGCAGCTTAGGACAGGCGCGGGGTAGCGGGACCTACGAGCAGTACTTC. Its protein product is CASSLGQARGSGTYEQYF.

J is TRBJ1-1 and V is TRBV23-1, with a tentative D call TRBD1 (5 bases). Being an ORF, TRBV23-1 has a function that is uncertain. Trimming left V 0 bases short and J 5 bases short, with 10 bases between. This CDR3 region has 14 residues. In nucleotides, the CDR3 is TGCGCCAGCAGTCAATCACCTCCAGGGACTGAAGCTTTCTTT. Translating gives CASSQSPPGTEAFF.

This chain joins TRBV23-1 and TRBJ2-5; tentatively, D is TRBD1 (6 bases). TRBV23-1 is placed among ORFs of uncertain function. This CDR3 region has 16 residues. Trimming pared 6 bases from V and 3 bases from J, leaving 20 bases between. CDR3 loop: CASSLLSNREEETQYF. As DNA, the CDR3 is TGCGCCAGCAGCCTGCTATCCAACAGGGAAGAAGAGACCCAGTACTTC.

This chain joins TRBV10-3 and TRBJ1-1; TRBD1 agrees at 8 bases. With 11 bases clipped from V and 3 bases from J, the junction kept 5 bases outside the gene matches. The germline CDR1 and CDR2 sequences are ENHRY and SYGVKD. The CDR3 spans 12 residues. The CDR3 sequence: CAATGGDTEAFF. The CDR3 DNA reads as TGTGCCGCCACAGGGGGGGACACTGAAGCTTTCTTT.

The J gene is TRBJ2-1, the V gene TRBV28; 7 nucleotides match TRBD1. Trimming took 6 bases from V and 6 from J; bases not matched to a gene: 8. The CDR3 contains 14 residues. CDR1 is MDHEN and CDR2 is SYDVKM in the germline V gene. CDR3 DNA sequence: TGTGCCAGCAGCCATAGGGACAGTGGCAATGAGCAGTTCTTC. Its translation: CASSHRDSGNEQFF.

The chain employs TRBV7-2 and TRBJ2-7, with 8 positions matching TRBD2. V lost 5 bases to trimming and J lost 5 bases; unmatched junction nucleotides: 14. From germline, CDR1 is SGHTA and CDR2 FQGNSA. The CDR3 length is 16 residues. The CDR3 sequence: CASSTRVSGVPNEQYF. In DNA, the CDR3 is TGTGCCAGCAGCACCCGGGTTAGCGGGGTACCTAACGAGCAGTACTTC.

The chain recombines TRBV6-1 with TRBJ1-5; 10 nucleotides match TRBD1. This CDR3 is built from 19 residues. J was trimmed by 3 bases and V by 2 bases; bases with no gene match: 13. Germline assignment: CDR1 MNHNS and CDR2 SASEGT. The CDR3 spells CASSEIPGQGTYFNQPQHF. DNA of the CDR3: TGTGCCAGCAGTGAAATTCCGGGACAGGGGACCTATTTCAATCAGCCCCAGCATTTT.

The gene calls are TRBV5-4 and TRBJ2-5; D unclear. Germline CDR1 reads SGHNT; CDR2 reads YYREEE (reference sequence). This CDR3 region has 16 residues. With 3 bases removed from V and 1 base from J, the gap between germline ends came to 16 bases. The chain's CDR3 is CASSSPFERIQETQYF. The CDR3 DNA reads as TGTGCCAGCAGCTCCCCCTTTGAGAGGATCCAAGAGACCCAGTACTTC.

A note on this clone: The same CDR3 also results from other DNA sequences found in this sample. The chain joins TRBV19 to TRBJ1-2; 7 bases line up with TRBD1. V shed 4 bases and J 5 bases; nucleotides not matched to a gene: 7. Germline V gives CDR1 LNHDA, CDR2 SQIVND (reference sequence). CDR3 length: 14 residues. In DNA form, the CDR3 reads TGTGCCAGTAGTACTAGGGACAGACCGTATGGCTACACCTTC. The encoded protein is CASSTRDRPYGYTF. Based on the CDR3 plus reference TRBV19 and TRBJ1-2, the full variable domain is DGGITQSPKYLFRKEGQNVTLSCEQNLNHDAMYWYRQDPGQGLRLIYYSQIVNDFQKGDIAEGYSVSREKKESFPLTVTSAQKNPTAFYLCASSTRDRPYGYTFGSGTRLTVV.

The V call is TRBV21-1, the J call TRBJ2-7; no DNA check was done on the table's D call, TRBD1. TRBV21-1 is tagged as a pseudogene. This CDR3 is 15 amino acids long. The CDR3 spells CASSNHWAVAYEQYF. In nucleotides, the CDR3 is TGTGCCAGCAGCAACCATTGGGCAGTAGCCTACGAGCAGTACTTC.

The rearrangement uses TRBV11-2 and TRBJ2-7, with D unclear. CDR3 length equals 17 residues. The V gene lost 1 base and the J gene lost 1 base, with 17 bases spanning the gap. The germline CDR1 and CDR2 sequences are SGHAT and FQNNGV. The CDR3 DNA reads as TGTGCCAGCAGCTTAGTGGATGCCAAACCGGTTTCCTACGAGCAGTACTTC. Protein: CASSLVDAKPVSYEQYF.

The chain combines TRBV6-4 with TRBJ1-4; 8 nucleotides line up with TRBD1. The germline CDR1 and CDR2 sequences are MRHNA and SNTAGT. The CDR3 is made up of 14 amino acids. J was trimmed by 7 bases and V by 10 bases; bases with no gene match: 11. DNA of the CDR3: TGTGCCATCCCGTGCCGGGACAGGCTTGAAAAACTGTTTTTT. Its translation: CAIPCRDRLEKLFF.

The chain joins TRBV28 to TRBJ1-1, with 7 bases fitting TRBD1. Germline values: CDR1 MDHEN, CDR2 SYDVKM. V trimming: 5 bases; J trimming: 3 bases; junction bases outside the gene matches: 18. CDR3 length equals 18 residues. CDR3 amino acids: CASSRDRPTPFFYTEAFF. The CDR3 DNA reads TGTGCCAGCAGTAGGGACAGACCCACTCCCTTTTTTTACACTGAAGCTTTCTTT.

The V gene is TRBV28, the J gene TRBJ2-3, with D tentatively TRBD2 (5 bases). The CDR3 is 14 amino acids. The ends were cut back, 4 bases at V and 1 base at J, with 9 bases in the middle. Germline lookup yields CDR1 MDHEN and CDR2 SYDVKM. The CDR3 DNA reads TGTGCCAGCAGTTCCGTACTAGGCACAGATACGCAGTATTTT. Its translation: CASSSVLGTDTQYF.

This clone was observed once. The rearrangement links TRBV9 to TRBJ2-7; 9 nucleotides agree with TRBD1. Germline assignment: CDR1 SGDLS and CDR2 YYNGEE. CDR3 length: 15 residues. Germline trimming cut 3 bases from V and 2 bases from J; bases unmatched to any gene: 6. The DNA of the CDR3 is TGTGCCAGCAGCGCCGGGGACAGGGTCACCTACGAGCAGTACTTC. Amino acid sequence: CASSAGDRVTYEQYF.